A selection of T cell receptor beta chains follows, all from one sample in a study of post-analysis software for immune sequencing data. Using its own MiXCR run on the PCR reads, TCRdb lists one record per CDR3 protein. Of around 150,000 distinct CDR3 sequences detected, roughly 35% appear once; the ten largest clones hold 28%. The specimen was blood, collected after autologous hematopoietic stem cell transplantation. The receptors derive from a girl aged 5 to 17 with multiple sclerosis. Each CDR3 is given with its conserved first and last residue. D genes are given only for firm matches.

d_call	v_call	j_call	cdr3_aa
-	TRBV12-5	TRBJ2-5	CASGSSGSTPQETQYF
-	TRBV28	TRBJ2-1	CASSPPGEQFF
-	TRBV4-2	TRBJ2-5	CASSQDRQTAPYNEQYF
-	TRBV20-1	TRBJ2-1	CSARGWGESGNEQFF
TRBD2	TRBV28	TRBJ2-1	CASSLREVAYEQFF
TRBD1	TRBV15	TRBJ2-4	CATSRTGEYF
-	TRBV19	TRBJ2-1	CASSIEGASARNEQFF
TRBD2	TRBV28	-	CASSPDGRARETQYF
TRBD2	TRBV7-2	TRBJ2-3	CASSLRTSGLPDTQYF
TRBD1	TRBV5-6	TRBJ2-3	CASGPGQGVNTQYF
TRBD2	TRBV28	TRBJ2-3	CASCPSHRDYPDTQYF
TRBD1	TRBV30	TRBJ1-5	CAWSSRDRPNQPQHF
-	TRBV20-1	TRBJ2-5	CSARSGQETQYF
-	TRBV27	TRBJ2-3	CASGLGYTDTQYF
TRBD1	TRBV7-2	TRBJ2-3	CAGSLVTGVAQYF
-	TRBV12-3/TRBV12-4	TRBJ1-6	CASSSGPGAYNSPLHF
TRBD2	TRBV14	TRBJ2-1	CASSQALAGYNEQFF
-	TRBV6-2/TRBV6-3	TRBJ2-3	CASKRNTDTQYF
-	TRBV6-2/TRBV6-3	TRBJ1-5	CASTTADSNQPQHF
-	TRBV3-1	TRBJ1-5	CASSQVPGGPNQPQHF
TRBD1	TRBV9	TRBJ2-1	CASSVVGTAYNEQFF
TRBD2	TRBV20-1	TRBJ2-1	CSALGTMGEQFF
TRBD2	TRBV20-1	TRBJ2-5	CSAIGLAVLSQETQYF
-	TRBV29-1	TRBJ2-5	CSVELSGSGQETQYF
-	TRBV12-3/TRBV12-4	TRBJ1-2	CASSSTDLLNYGYTF
TRBD1	TRBV2	TRBJ2-7	CASSAGQGVSYEQYF
-	TRBV6-5	TRBJ2-7	CASRRDRNPYEQYF
TRBD1	TRBV6-2/TRBV6-3	TRBJ2-7	CASSWQGASYEQYF
-	TRBV7-9	TRBJ2-7	CASSSADRRPCEQYF
TRBD2	TRBV29-1	TRBJ2-3	CSVPLAGVGFDTQYF
TRBD2	TRBV20-1	TRBJ2-1	CSASKGLAGGEQFF
-	TRBV12-3/TRBV12-4	TRBJ1-1	CASSPKGRGTEAFF
-	TRBV18	TRBJ2-5	CASSRDTNDETQYF
TRBD1	TRBV29-1	TRBJ1-2	CSVEGGQGVYGYTF
-	TRBV27	TRBJ2-3	CASRRDRTDTQYF
TRBD1	TRBV6-6	TRBJ2-7	CASSQTGGVEQYF
-	TRBV28	TRBJ1-5	CASSLWGGEQPQHF
-	TRBV27	TRBJ2-5	CASSVAEGRETQYF
TRBD2	TRBV30	TRBJ2-7	CAWSDVLAGLSYEQYF
-	TRBV9	TRBJ1-2	CASSVAGGDYGYTF
TRBD2	TRBV13	TRBJ2-3	CASSLGRSGLAVTDTQYF
TRBD2	TRBV7-2	TRBJ2-1	CASSLVVFTSGDNEQFF
TRBD2	TRBV5-1	TRBJ2-3	CASSLNSGTSTDTQYF
TRBD2	TRBV29-1	TRBJ2-1	CSARSGRPYNEQFF
TRBD2	TRBV20-1	TRBJ2-1	CSAPAGGPGYEQFF
-	TRBV14	TRBJ2-1	CASSQDLGSSYNERFF
-	TRBV5-1	TRBJ1-1	CASSLAGVEVTETFF
-	TRBV9	TRBJ1-2	CASSPSGGGDYGYTF
-	TRBV6-1	TRBJ2-1	CASSEAIEQFF
TRBD2	TRBV2	TRBJ2-7	CAIRGSGRSSYEQYF
-	TRBV9	TRBJ2-3	CASSVLQAGSGTDTQYF
TRBD2	TRBV20-1	TRBJ2-1	CSAPGLANEQFF
-	TRBV4-1	TRBJ2-1	CASSQDMGEWDEQFF
-	TRBV6-5	TRBJ2-7	CASSYSIRAEQYF
TRBD1	TRBV20-1	TRBJ2-5	CSARDRAWETQYF
-	TRBV20-1	TRBJ1-2	CSARERDLGYTF
-	TRBV20-1	TRBJ2-5	CSAGPTVERQETQYF